This TCR beta chain was captured by sequencing in a study of CD8 T cell repertoires and HIV-1 epitope variants. Turning to the study itself: Each of Twenty-five Gag and Nef epitope peptides stimulated a separate culture. Controls were a CMV, EBV and flu pool, Ebola AY9, and no peptide. Tested: three Gag epitope families, Nef HW9 and YT9.

On the immunoSEQ platform, TCR beta CDR3s were sequenced at survey depth. Generated by immunoSEQ multiplex PCR, the TCRdb table keeps only in-frame clones and is missing some. The table records several thousand clones, 60% to 80% of them present only once. The germline V and J ends were trimmed by 1 base and 1 base, with 1 base remaining between them. The CDR3 spans 12 residues. The germline gives CDR1 KGHSH, CDR2 LQKENI. For this clone: Its target is not known.

This rearrangement joins TRBV18 to TRBJ2-5; D remains ambiguous. This receptor was obtained from a male donor with HIV. The sequencing input was cultured CD8+ T cells derived from PBMCs. Written as DNA, the CDR3 is TGTGCCAGCTCACCACTCCAAGAGACCCAGTACTTC. Translating gives CASSPLQETQYF.